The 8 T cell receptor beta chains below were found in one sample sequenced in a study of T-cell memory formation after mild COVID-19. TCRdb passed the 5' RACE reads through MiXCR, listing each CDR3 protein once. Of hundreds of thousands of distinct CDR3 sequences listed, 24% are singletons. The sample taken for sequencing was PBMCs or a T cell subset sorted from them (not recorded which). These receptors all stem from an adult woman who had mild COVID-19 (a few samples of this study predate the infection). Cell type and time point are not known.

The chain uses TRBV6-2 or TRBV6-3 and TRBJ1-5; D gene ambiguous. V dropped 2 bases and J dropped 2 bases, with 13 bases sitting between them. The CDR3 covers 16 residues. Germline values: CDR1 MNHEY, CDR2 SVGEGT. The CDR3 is CASSYSPGSGNQPQHF. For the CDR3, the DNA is TGTGCCAGCAGTTACAGTCCAGGCTCGGGCAATCAGCCCCAGCATTTT.

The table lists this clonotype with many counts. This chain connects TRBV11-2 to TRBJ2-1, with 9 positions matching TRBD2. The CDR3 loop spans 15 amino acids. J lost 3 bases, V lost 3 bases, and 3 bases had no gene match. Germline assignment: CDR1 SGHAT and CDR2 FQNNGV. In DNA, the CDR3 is TGTGCCAGCAGCTTGGGACTAGCAGACTACAATGAGCAGTTCTTC. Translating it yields CASSLGLADYNEQFF.

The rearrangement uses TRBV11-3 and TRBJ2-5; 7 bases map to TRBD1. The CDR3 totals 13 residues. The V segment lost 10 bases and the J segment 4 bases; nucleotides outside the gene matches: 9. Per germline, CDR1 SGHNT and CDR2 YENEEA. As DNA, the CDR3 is TGTGCCACCAGGACAGGCTCAACAGAGACCCAGTACTTC. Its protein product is CATRTGSTETQYF.

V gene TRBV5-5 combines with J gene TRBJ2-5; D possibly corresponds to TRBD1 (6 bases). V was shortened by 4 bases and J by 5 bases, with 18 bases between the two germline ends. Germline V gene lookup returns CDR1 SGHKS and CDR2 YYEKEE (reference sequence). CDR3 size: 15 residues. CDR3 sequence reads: CASSQQGPGSETQYF. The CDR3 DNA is TGTGCCAGCAGCCAACAGGGTCCCGGATCGGAGACCCAGTACTTC.

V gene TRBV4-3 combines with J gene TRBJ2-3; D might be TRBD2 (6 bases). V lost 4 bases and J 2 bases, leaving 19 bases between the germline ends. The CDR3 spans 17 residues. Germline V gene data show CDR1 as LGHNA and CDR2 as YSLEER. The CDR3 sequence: CASSRETSPTLTDTQYF. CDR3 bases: TGCGCCAGCAGCCGAGAAACTAGCCCAACGCTCACAGATACGCAGTATTTT.

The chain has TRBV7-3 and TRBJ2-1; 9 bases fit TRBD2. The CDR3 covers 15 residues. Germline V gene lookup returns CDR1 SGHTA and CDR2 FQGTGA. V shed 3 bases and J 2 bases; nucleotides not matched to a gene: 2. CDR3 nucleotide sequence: TGTGCCAGCAGCTTCCTAGCGGGAACCTACAATGAGCAGTTCTTC. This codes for CASSFLAGTYNEQFF.

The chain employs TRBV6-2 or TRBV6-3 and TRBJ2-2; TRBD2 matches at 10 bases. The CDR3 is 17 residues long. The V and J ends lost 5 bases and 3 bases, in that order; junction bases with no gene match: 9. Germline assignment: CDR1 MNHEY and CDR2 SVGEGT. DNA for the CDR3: TGTGCCAGCAGTGGTCCAGCGGGGGGGCCTCACACCGGGGAGCTGTTTTTT. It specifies CASSGPAGGPHTGELFF.

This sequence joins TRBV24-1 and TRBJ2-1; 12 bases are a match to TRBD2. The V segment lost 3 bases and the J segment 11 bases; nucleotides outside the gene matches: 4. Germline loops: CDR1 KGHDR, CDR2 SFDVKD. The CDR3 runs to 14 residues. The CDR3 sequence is CATSDRTSGIQQFF. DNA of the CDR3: TGTGCCACCAGTGATAGGACTAGCGGGATCCAGCAGTTCTTC.